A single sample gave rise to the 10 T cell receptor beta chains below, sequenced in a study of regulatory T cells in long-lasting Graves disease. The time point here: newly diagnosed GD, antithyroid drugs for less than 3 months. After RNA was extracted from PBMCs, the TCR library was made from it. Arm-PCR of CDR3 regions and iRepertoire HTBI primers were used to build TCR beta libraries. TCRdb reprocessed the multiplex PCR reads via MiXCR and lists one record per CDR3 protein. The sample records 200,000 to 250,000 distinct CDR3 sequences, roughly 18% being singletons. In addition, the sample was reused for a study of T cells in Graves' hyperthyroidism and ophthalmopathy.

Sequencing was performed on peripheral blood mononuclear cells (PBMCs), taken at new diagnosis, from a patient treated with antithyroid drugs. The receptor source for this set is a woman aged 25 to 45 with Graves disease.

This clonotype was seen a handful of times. The CDR3 spells CASSLGSPGIETQYF. The CDR3, as DNA: TGCGCCAGCAGCTTGGGTTCGCCAGGCATAGAGACCCAGTACTTC. The V gene is TRBV5-1, the J gene TRBJ2-5, with D unclear. V was clipped by 0 bases and J by 4 bases, with 13 bases between them. Germline loops: CDR1 SGHRS, CDR2 YFSETQ. The CDR3 is made up of 15 amino acids.

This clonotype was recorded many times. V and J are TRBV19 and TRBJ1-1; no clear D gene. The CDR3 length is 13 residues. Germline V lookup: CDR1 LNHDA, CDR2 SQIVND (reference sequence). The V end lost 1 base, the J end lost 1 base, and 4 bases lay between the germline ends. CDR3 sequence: CASSIGGNTEAFF. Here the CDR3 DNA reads TGTGCCAGTAGTATAGGGGGGAACACTGAAGCTTTCTTT.

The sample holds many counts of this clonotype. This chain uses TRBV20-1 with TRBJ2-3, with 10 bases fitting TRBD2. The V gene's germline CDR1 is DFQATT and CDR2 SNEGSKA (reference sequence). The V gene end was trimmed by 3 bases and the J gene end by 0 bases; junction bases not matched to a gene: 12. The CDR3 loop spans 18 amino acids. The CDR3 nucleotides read TGCAGTGCTAGCCCTAGCGGGAGCCGTCGAAAAAGCACAGATACGCAGTATTTT. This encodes CSASPSGSRRKSTDTQYF.

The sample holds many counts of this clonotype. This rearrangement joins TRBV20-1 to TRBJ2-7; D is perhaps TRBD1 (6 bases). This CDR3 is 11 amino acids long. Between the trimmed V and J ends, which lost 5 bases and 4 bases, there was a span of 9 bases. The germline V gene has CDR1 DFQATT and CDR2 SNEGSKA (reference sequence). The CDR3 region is CSAQTGYEQYF. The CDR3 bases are TGCAGTGCTCAGACAGGTTACGAGCAGTACTTC.

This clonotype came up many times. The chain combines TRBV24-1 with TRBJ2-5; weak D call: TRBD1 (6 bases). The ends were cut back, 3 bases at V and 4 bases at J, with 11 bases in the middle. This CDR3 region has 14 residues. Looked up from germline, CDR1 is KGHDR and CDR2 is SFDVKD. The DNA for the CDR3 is TGTGCCACCAGTGATCCGGCAGGGGTAGAGACCCAGTACTTC. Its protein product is CATSDPAGVETQYF.

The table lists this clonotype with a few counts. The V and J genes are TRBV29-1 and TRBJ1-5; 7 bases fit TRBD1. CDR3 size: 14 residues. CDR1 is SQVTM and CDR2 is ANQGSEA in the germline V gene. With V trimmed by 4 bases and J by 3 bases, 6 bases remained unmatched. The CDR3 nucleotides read TGCAGCGTTGTACCACAGGGGATCAATCAGCCCCAGCATTTT. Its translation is CSVVPQGINQPQHF.

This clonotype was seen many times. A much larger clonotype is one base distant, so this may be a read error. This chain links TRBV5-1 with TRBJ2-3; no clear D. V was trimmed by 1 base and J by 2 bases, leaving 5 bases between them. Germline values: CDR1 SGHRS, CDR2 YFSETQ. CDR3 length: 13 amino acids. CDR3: CASSLLVTDTQYF. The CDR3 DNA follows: TGCGCCAGCAGCTTGCTCGTCACAGATACGCAGTATTTT.

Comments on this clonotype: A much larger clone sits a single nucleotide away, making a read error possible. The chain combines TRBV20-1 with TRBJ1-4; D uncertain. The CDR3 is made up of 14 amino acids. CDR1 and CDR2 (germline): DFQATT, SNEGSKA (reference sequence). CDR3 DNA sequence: TGCAGTGCTAGATTACCCGGGGTGGTTGAAAAACTGGTTTTT. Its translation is CSARLPGVVEKLVF.

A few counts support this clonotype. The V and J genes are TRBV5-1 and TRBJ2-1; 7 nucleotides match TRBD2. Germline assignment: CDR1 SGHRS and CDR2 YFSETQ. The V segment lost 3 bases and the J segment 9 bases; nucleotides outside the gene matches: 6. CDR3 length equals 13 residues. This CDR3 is CASSSGLVPEQFF. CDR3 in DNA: TGCGCCAGCAGCTCCGGACTAGTCCCTGAGCAGTTCTTC.

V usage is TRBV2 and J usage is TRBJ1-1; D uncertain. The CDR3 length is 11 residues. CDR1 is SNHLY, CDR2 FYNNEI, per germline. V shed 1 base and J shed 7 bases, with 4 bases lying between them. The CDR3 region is CASSEEVEAFF. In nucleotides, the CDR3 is TGTGCCAGCAGTGAAGAAGTTGAAGCTTTCTTT.